This entry concerns a single T cell receptor beta chain. The V gene's germline CDR1 is MGHRA and CDR2 YSYEKL. V gave up 3 bases and J gave up 7 bases; unmatched junction bases: 9. This CDR3 is built from 16 residues. These data belong to a study of cytotoxic CD8 clonotypes in ibrutinib-treated CLL. Using immunoSEQ multiplex PCR, the repertoire was profiled, and TCRdb retains in-frame clones only, with some absent. The repertoire consists of approximately 350,000 clones, with about 61% occurring once and the leading ten covering roughly 6.8%. The sequence was collected from a human donor with chronic lymphocytic leukemia. The material was PBMCs, obtained after 36 months of ibrutinib treatment. The chain uses TRBV4-1 and TRBJ1-4; 9 nucleotides agree with TRBD1. Written as DNA, the CDR3 is TGCGCCAGCAGCCACCCGACAGGGGGAGATAGTGAAAAACTGTTTTTT. Amino acid sequence: CASSHPTGGDSEKLFF.